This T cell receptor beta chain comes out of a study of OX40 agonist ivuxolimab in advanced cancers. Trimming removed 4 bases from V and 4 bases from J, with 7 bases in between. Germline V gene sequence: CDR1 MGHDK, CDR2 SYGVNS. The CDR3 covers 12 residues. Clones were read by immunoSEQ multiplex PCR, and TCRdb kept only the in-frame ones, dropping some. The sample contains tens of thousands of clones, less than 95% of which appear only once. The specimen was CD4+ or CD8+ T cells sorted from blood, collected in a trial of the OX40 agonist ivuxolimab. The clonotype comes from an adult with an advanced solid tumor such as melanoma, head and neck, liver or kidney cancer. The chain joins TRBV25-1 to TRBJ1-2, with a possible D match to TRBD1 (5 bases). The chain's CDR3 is CASSVDSYGYTF. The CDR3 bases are TGTGCCAGCAGTGTAGACAGCTATGGCTACACCTTC.